Below are 23 T cell receptor beta chains sequenced from a single sample in a study of beta chain features in type 1 diabetes. The study's findings and limits: Type 1 diabetes patients had moderately but significantly shorter TCRB CDR3s in all four CD4+ subsets.

These receptors have no known antigen. Expressed TCRB transcripts got sequenced, as all isolated RNA was reverse transcribed. Only in-frame clones appear in the TCRdb table, and some are missing; sequencing was by immunoSEQ multiplex PCR. Counted here are roughly 400,000 clones, around 10% occurring once; the ten biggest clones make up about 0.64%. Sequenced: central memory CD4+ T cells from blood. Receptors were obtained from a man aged 25-45 years with type 1 diabetes.

This clone was detected only a few times. At the DNA level, this CDR3 is encoded by other sequences in the same sample as well. The rearrangement uses TRBV27 and TRBJ1-6; D is unclear. Deletions cut 2 bases from V and 4 bases from J, with 6 bases between. Germline-derived CDR1 and CDR2 are MNHEY and SMNVEV (reference sequence). The CDR3 loop spans 14 amino acids. CDR3 protein: CASSLGLYNSPLHF. The CDR3 bases are TGTGCCAGCAGTTTAGGACTGTATAATTCACCCCTCCACTTT.

J is TRBJ1-5 and V is TRBV27; D is perhaps TRBD1 (6 bases). Germline V gene sequence: CDR1 MNHEY, CDR2 SMNVEV (reference sequence). This CDR3 contains 14 residues. V lost 5 bases, J lost 4 bases, and 12 bases lay in between. This CDR3 reads CASSTLQGNQPQHF. CDR3 DNA sequence: TGTGCCAGCAGTACTTTACAGGGAAATCAGCCCCAGCATTTT.

This clone has only a few counts. The rearrangement links TRBV18 to TRBJ2-3, with 9 bases matching TRBD1. This CDR3 has 16 amino acids. Germline CDR1 and CDR2: KGHSH and LQKENI. Trimming cost V 6 bases and J 4 bases; bases outside gene matches: 11. CDR3 sequence: CASSTAGTGFADTQYF. CDR3 bases: TGTGCCAGCTCGACGGCCGGGACAGGGTTCGCAGATACGCAGTATTTT.

In its sample, this clone was seen many times. The chain carries TRBV2 and TRBJ2-4; D uncertain. CDR3 length equals 11 residues. The ends were cut back, 8 bases at V and 5 bases at J, with 7 bases in the middle. The germline CDR1 and CDR2 sequences are SNHLY and FYNNEI. In DNA form, the CDR3 reads TGTGCCAGCTCAGAGGAAAACATTCAGTACTTC. Translated: CASSEENIQYF.

The chain couples TRBV27 to TRBJ2-3, with 14 bases that match TRBD2. Germline V gives CDR1 MNHEY, CDR2 SMNVEV (reference sequence). Trimming took 8 bases from V and 3 from J; bases not matched to a gene: 1. The CDR3 extends over 14 amino acids. This CDR3 reads CASGTSGSTDTQYF. CDR3 DNA: TGTGCCAGCGGGACTAGCGGGAGTACAGATACGCAGTATTTT.

This clone showed up just a few times. The chain is built from TRBV19 and TRBJ1-5, with 9 bases lining up with TRBD1. The germline gives CDR1 LNHDA, CDR2 SQIVND (reference sequence). After removal of 5 bases from V and 1 base from J, the junction contained 6 bases not matched to a gene. The CDR3 consists of 16 residues. In DNA, the CDR3 is TGTGCCAGTAGTCTGGGACAGGGTGGGAGCAATCAGCCCCAGCATTTT. Amino acids: CASSLGQGGSNQPQHF.

The gene calls are TRBV5-1 and TRBJ2-2, with D tentatively TRBD2 (5 bases). The CDR3 length is 14 residues. Trimming removed 0 bases at V and 8 bases at J, with 11 bases between. The V gene's germline CDR1 is SGHRS and CDR2 YFSETQ. The CDR3 loop reads CASSLETPGGELFF. Written as DNA, the CDR3 is TGCGCCAGCAGCTTGGAAACCCCGGGAGGGGAGCTGTTTTTT.

There are many counts of this clone. The chain combines TRBV9 with TRBJ1-2, with TRBD1 as a possible D gene (6 bases). Trimming pared 0 bases from V and 5 bases from J, leaving 14 bases between. There are 15 residues in the CDR3. CDR1 and CDR2 from the germline V gene are SGDLS and YYNGEE. The CDR3 region is CASSVALQGSYGYTF. The CDR3 nucleotides are TGTGCCAGCAGCGTAGCTCTACAGGGATCATATGGCTACACCTTC.

This chain connects TRBV15 to TRBJ1-1; no definite D call. CDR1 LNHNV and CDR2 YYDKDF come from the germline V gene (reference sequence). This CDR3 comprises 15 residues. The V end was cut by 1 base, the J end by 5 bases, with 14 bases between. The CDR3 here is CATSRASVGSTEAFF. The CDR3 region has the DNA TGTGCCACCAGCAGAGCCTCAGTGGGGAGTACTGAAGCTTTCTTT.

This clone was seen a handful of times. The chain has TRBV5-1 and TRBJ2-5, with 11 bases lining up with TRBD1. The junction had 4 bases not matched to a gene; V was cut back by 1 base and J by 5 bases. Germline CDR1 and CDR2: SGHRS and YFSETQ. The CDR3 is 15 residues long. CDR3 DNA: TGCGCCAGCAGCTTGAGTTGGGACAGGGGGGAGACCCAGTACTTC. Amino acids: CASSLSWDRGETQYF.

In its sample, this clone was seen a few times. Other DNA sequences within the sample encode an identical CDR3. The chain uses TRBV7-9 and TRBJ2-1, with 7 bases fitting TRBD1. J gave up 6 bases and V 5 bases, and 4 bases lay outside the gene matches. Germline CDR1 reads SEHNR; CDR2 reads FQNEAQ (reference sequence). The CDR3 loop spans 13 amino acids. CDR3 sequence: CASSPGQPNEQFF. DNA for the CDR3: TGTGCCAGCAGCCCGGGACAGCCCAATGAGCAGTTCTTC. Supplemented by reference TRBV7-9 and TRBJ2-1, the full variable domain reads DTGVSQNPRHKITKRGQNVTFRCDPISEHNRLYWYRQTLGQGPEFLTYFQNEAQLEKSRLLSDRFSAERPKGSFSTLEIQRTEQGDSAMYLCASSPGQPNEQFFGPGTRLTVL.

V is TRBV14 and J is TRBJ2-1; no reliable D call. Trimming stripped 0 bases from V and 9 bases from J, with 18 bases between. Germline assignment: CDR1 SGHDN and CDR2 FVKESK. CDR3 length equals 16 residues. This CDR3 reads CASSQDTARSRAEQFF. CDR3 coding DNA: TGTGCCAGCAGCCAAGATACGGCACGATCCCGTGCTGAGCAGTTCTTC.

Only a few counts were recorded for this clone. This sequence joins TRBV6-6 and TRBJ1-4, with D possibly TRBD1 on 5 matching bases. The CDR3 consists of 13 residues. Trimming took 10 bases from V and 8 from J, leaving 17 bases between them. Germline V gives CDR1 MNHNY, CDR2 SVGAGI (reference sequence). The CDR3 sequence: CATLQAPGEKLFF. As DNA, the CDR3 is TGTGCCACCTTACAGGCACCTGGAGAAAAACTGTTTTTT.

The chain links TRBV7-8 to TRBJ2-3; D is possibly TRBD1 or TRBD2 (5 bases each). The CDR3 runs 14 residues. Per germline, CDR1 SGHVS and CDR2 FQNEAQ. The V end was cut by 10 bases, the J end by 0 bases, with 14 bases between. The CDR3, as DNA: TGTGCCACCATGGGACCCACCAGCACAGATACGCAGTATTTT. It yields the protein CATMGPTSTDTQYF. The variable domain in full, with the rest retrieved from reference TRBV7-8 and TRBJ2-3, is GAGVSQSPRYKVAKRGQDVALRCDPISGHVSLFWYQQALGQGPEFLTYFQNEAQLDKSGLPSDRFFAERPEGSVSTLKIQRTQQEDSAVYLCATMGPTSTDTQYFGPGTRLTVL.

The CDR3 is CASSSAGGYNEQFF. The CDR3 nucleotides read TGTGCCAGCAGCTCAGCGGGAGGGTACAATGAGCAGTTCTTC. The chain combines TRBV7-6 with TRBJ2-1, with TRBD2 matching over 10 bases. The length of the CDR3 is 14 residues. V shed 4 bases and J 4 bases; nucleotides not matched to a gene: 1. Germline loops: CDR1 SGHVS, CDR2 FNYEAQ.

The V call is TRBV9, the J call TRBJ2-2; 8 bases map to TRBD1. The germline gives CDR1 SGDLS, CDR2 YYNGEE. This CDR3 has 14 residues. After removal of 5 bases from V and 7 bases from J, the junction contained 7 bases not matched to a gene. In DNA, the CDR3 is TGTGCCAGCAGACCAGGGGGCTTCAGCGGGGAGCTGTTTTTT. Its translation: CASRPGGFSGELFF.

This clone was observed a handful of times. The V and J genes are TRBV27 and TRBJ2-5; the match to TRBD1 covers 7 bases. Per the germline V gene, CDR1 is MNHEY and CDR2 is SMNVEV (reference sequence). This CDR3 is 15 amino acids long. V shed 8 bases, J shed 4 bases, and the junction held 13 bases outside the gene matches. This CDR3 is CASGTLQGVGETQYF. The CDR3 region has the DNA TGTGCCAGCGGCACACTTCAGGGGGTTGGAGAGACCCAGTACTTC.

The chain has TRBV11-3 and TRBJ2-3; possible D gene TRBD2, 6 bases. Germline lookup yields CDR1 SGHNT and CDR2 YENEEA. V dropped 5 bases and J dropped 6 bases, with 9 bases sitting between them. The CDR3 length is 12 residues. This chain's CDR3 is CASSALADTQYF. CDR3 in DNA: TGTGCCAGCAGCGCTCTAGCGGATACGCAGTATTTT. The full variable domain, rest sourced from reference TRBV11-3 and TRBJ2-3, is EAGVVQSPRYKIIEKKQPVAFWCNPISGHNTLYWYLQNLGQGPELLIRYENEEAVDDSQLPKDRFSAERLKGVDSTLKIQPAELGDSAVYLCASSALADTQYFGPGTRLTVL.

V is TRBV21-1 and J is TRBJ2-6; TRBD2 reflects the table's D call only, with no check against the DNA. TRBV21-1 is deemed a pseudogene. The CDR3 runs 18 residues. For the CDR3, the DNA is TGTGCCAGCAGCAAAGTTCGTGCTACTTCCTCTGGGGCCAACGTCCTGACTTTC. Translation gives CASSKVRATSSGANVLTF.

Only a few counts were recorded for this clone. For the CDR3, the DNA is TGTGCCAGCAGCTTAGCTTGGGACAGGGAGACCCAGTACTTC. Protein sequence: CASSLAWDRETQYF. The chain links TRBV7-7 to TRBJ2-5, with 8 positions matching TRBD1. This CDR3 region has 14 residues. Germline CDR1 and CDR2: SSHAT and FNYEAQ (reference sequence). V lost 0 bases to trimming and J lost 5 bases; unmatched junction nucleotides: 2.

The chain uses TRBV28 and TRBJ2-7; 11 bases line up with TRBD1. This CDR3 spans 15 amino acids. The germline CDR1 and CDR2 sequences are MDHEN and SYDVKM. Germline trimming cut 4 bases from V and 6 bases from J; bases unmatched to any gene: 8. The CDR3 DNA reads TGTGCCAGCAGTTCAGTCGGGACAGGGGGGTTCGAGCAGTACTTC. Its protein is CASSSVGTGGFEQYF.

In this sample, this clone turned up a few times. This chain connects TRBV28 to TRBJ2-1; 8 bases map to TRBD2. The CDR3 consists of 14 residues. The germline V gene encodes CDR1 MDHEN and CDR2 SYDVKM. With 1 base clipped from V and 9 bases from J, the junction kept 5 bases outside the gene matches. The CDR3 reads CASSLSGGSREQFF. In nucleotides, the CDR3 is TGTGCCAGCAGTTTATCGGGAGGGAGCCGTGAGCAGTTCTTC.

In this sample, this clone turned up a few times. The genes are TRBV7-9 and TRBJ1-5; no firm D call. The CDR3 covers 15 residues. Germline V gene lookup returns CDR1 SEHNR and CDR2 FQNEAQ (reference sequence). V lost 1 base to trimming and J lost 6 bases, with 13 bases between them. The CDR3 here is CASSLGTRESQPQHF. CDR3 DNA sequence: TGTGCCAGCAGCTTAGGGACCCGGGAGAGTCAGCCCCAGCATTTT.